A selection of T cell receptor beta chains follows, all from one sample in a study of OX40 agonist ivuxolimab in advanced cancers. TCRdb keeps only in-frame clones here, not all; method: immunoSEQ multiplex PCR. The profile shows around 60,000 clones, roughly 87% of them singletons. Sequenced material: CD4+ or CD8+ T cells sorted from blood, taken in a trial of the OX40 agonist ivuxolimab. Every receptor here comes from an adult with an advanced solid tumor such as melanoma, head and neck, liver or kidney cancer. CDR3s include the opening cysteine and the closing phenylalanine or tryptophan. The order of the fields is D gene, clone size, J gene, V gene, CDR3 protein, CDR3 DNA. The D gene is left open where the match is weak. The size of a clone is reported for some rows only, either as once, few or many, or as a class for expanded clones.

d_gene: TRBD1
abundance: -
j_gene: TRBJ2-1
v_gene: TRBV5-5
CDR3aa: CASSPDRGSEQFF
CDR3nt: TGTGCCAGCAGCCCCGACAGGGGGTCTGAGCAGTTCTTC

d_gene: -
abundance: -
j_gene: TRBJ1-2
v_gene: TRBV5-5
CDR3aa: CASSLDSFPPRGYTF
CDR3nt: TGTGCCAGCAGCTTGGATAGCTTCCCTCCCCGTGGCTACACCTTC

d_gene: -
abundance: -
j_gene: TRBJ1-1
v_gene: TRBV10-3
CDR3aa: CAISESKSSVGEAFF
CDR3nt: TGTGCCATCAGTGAGTCGAAATCTTCAGTTGGGGAAGCTTTCTTT

d_gene: TRBD1
abundance: once
j_gene: TRBJ2-7
v_gene: TRBV7-4
CDR3aa: CASSSGTASYEQYF
CDR3nt: TGTGCCAGCAGCTCCGGGACAGCCTCCTACGAGCAGTACTTC

d_gene: -
abundance: -
j_gene: TRBJ1-3
v_gene: TRBV5-5
CDR3aa: CASSFGTISGNTIYF
CDR3nt: TGTGCCAGCAGCTTTGGAACAATCTCTGGAAACACCATATATTTT

d_gene: -
abundance: few
j_gene: TRBJ1-1
v_gene: TRBV28
CDR3aa: CASIGGRWAEAFF
CDR3nt: TGTGCCAGCATCGGGGGAAGATGGGCTGAAGCTTTCTTT

d_gene: TRBD1
abundance: -
j_gene: TRBJ1-2
v_gene: TRBV5-1
CDR3aa: CASSFTGVNYGYTF
CDR3nt: TGCGCCAGCAGCTTCACAGGGGTGAACTATGGCTACACCTTC

d_gene: -
abundance: -
j_gene: TRBJ1-2
v_gene: TRBV6-1
CDR3aa: CASSDYPEGYTF
CDR3nt: TGTGCCAGCAGTGATTACCCGGAAGGCTACACCTTC

d_gene: TRBD1
abundance: few
j_gene: TRBJ2-7
v_gene: TRBV7-9
CDR3aa: CASSLDRGNSYEQYF
CDR3nt: TGTGCCAGCAGCTTGGACAGGGGAAATTCCTACGAGCAGTACTTC

d_gene: -
abundance: -
j_gene: TRBJ2-4
v_gene: TRBV28
CDR3aa: CASTPSGLAKNIQYF
CDR3nt: TGTGCCAGCACCCCTTCGGGGCTAGCCAAAAACATTCAGTACTTC

d_gene: -
abundance: -
j_gene: TRBJ2-2
v_gene: TRBV5-8
CDR3aa: CASRTGTHTGELFF
CDR3nt: TGTGCCAGCAGGACCGGGACCCACACCGGGGAGCTGTTTTTT

d_gene: -
abundance: -
j_gene: TRBJ2-5
v_gene: TRBV9
CDR3aa: CASSVGLSAGWGETQYF
CDR3nt: TGTGCCAGCAGCGTAGGTCTCTCTGCGGGATGGGGTGAGACCCAGTACTTC

d_gene: TRBD2
abundance: -
j_gene: TRBJ2-3
v_gene: TRBV10-3
CDR3aa: CAISPTSGLSDTQYF
CDR3nt: TGTGCCATCAGTCCGACTAGCGGGTTGTCAGATACGCAGTATTTT

d_gene: -
abundance: -
j_gene: TRBJ2-1
v_gene: TRBV14
CDR3aa: CASSQAAYNEQFF
CDR3nt: TGTGCCAGCAGCCAGGCGGCCTACAATGAGCAGTTCTTC

d_gene: TRBD2
abundance: -
j_gene: TRBJ2-7
v_gene: TRBV5-8
CDR3aa: CASSRPGTSGNPSEQYF
CDR3nt: TGTGCCAGCAGCCGTCCCGGGACTAGCGGGAACCCCTCTGAGCAGTACTTC

d_gene: -
abundance: -
j_gene: TRBJ1-1
v_gene: TRBV5-4
CDR3aa: CASSPSRQGGTEAFF
CDR3nt: TGTGCCAGCAGCCCCTCCCGGCAGGGAGGCACTGAAGCTTTCTTT